These 5 T cell receptor beta chains were all obtained from the same sample, sequenced in a study of T cells in Graves' hyperthyroidism and ophthalmopathy. Amplified TCR beta CDR3 regions derived from RNA transcripts. The HTBI primer set drove a first-round RT-PCR of the TCR CDR3. TCRdb processed the multiplex PCR reads anew with MiXCR; each CDR3 protein has one entry. In the table there are approximately 870,000 distinct CDR3 sequences, 35% to 40% of which are singletons. The sequenced sample consisted of blood. The receptors were gathered from a man younger than 35 with Graves' hyperthyroidism.

The chain carries TRBV14 and TRBJ1-4; the D is unclear. Per the germline V gene, CDR1 is SGHDN and CDR2 is FVKESK. This CDR3 contains 14 residues. Trimming cost V 0 bases and J 7 bases, with 9 bases left between them. The CDR3 region is CASSQDRRAEKLFF. CDR3 nucleotide sequence: TGTGCCAGCAGCCAAGACAGGAGGGCTGAAAAACTGTTTTTT.

The chain links TRBV10-3 to TRBJ1-2; 9 bases are a match to TRBD1. V lost 5 bases, J lost 4 bases, and 2 bases stayed unmatched. The CDR3 is made up of 13 amino acids. Germline CDR1 and CDR2: ENHRY and SYGVKD. The CDR3 loop reads CAISLGQGYGYTF. CDR3 coding DNA: TGTGCCATCAGTTTGGGACAGGGCTATGGCTACACCTTC.

This clonotype was detected only a few times. The V call is TRBV2, the J call TRBJ1-1; 10 nucleotides align to TRBD1. CDR1 and CDR2 (germline): SNHLY, FYNNEI. The CDR3 has 17 residues. V trimming: 4 bases; J trimming: 4 bases; junction bases outside the gene matches: 12. This chain's CDR3 is CASSVTAGTGVFTEAFF. CDR3 DNA: TGTGCCAGCAGTGTCACGGCCGGGACAGGGGTCTTCACTGAAGCTTTCTTT.

This clonotype has a count of ten or more. The V and J genes are TRBV29-1 and TRBJ1-1; no clear D gene. Germline values: CDR1 SQVTM, CDR2 ANQGSEA. This CDR3 region has 11 residues. V was cut by 3 bases and J by 3 bases, with 5 bases left in between. The CDR3 coding sequence is TGCAGCGTTGAGCCGGACACTGAAGCTTTCTTT. Its translation is CSVEPDTEAFF.

This clonotype occurred many times. This chain links TRBV20-1 with TRBJ1-1; D gene ambiguous. Trimming left V 5 bases short and J 7 bases short, with 11 bases between. The germline gives CDR1 DFQATT, CDR2 SNEGSKA (reference sequence). The CDR3 contains 11 residues. The CDR3 nucleotides read TGCAGTGCTGCTAGGACGGTTGAAGCTTTCTTT. This codes for CSAARTVEAFF.